This T cell receptor beta chain is drawn from a study of Ad26.COV2.S vaccination and SARS-CoV-2 variants. Whole-study context: Dosing was one shot or two shots 56 days apart. General study points: With respect to non-spike TCR breadth, vaccine and placebo recipients were similar. Breadth and depth estimates from TCRs may understate total T cell responses.

The treatment: some 19 received Ad26.COV2.S at low or high dose, single or two shots; about five received placebo; per-sample allocation not given. Collection of samples fell on day 63 after the first vaccine or placebo injection. Cohort 1b enrolled adults aged 18-55 years in Boston. The table came from immunoSEQ multiplex PCR; TCRdb's copy has only in-frame clones and leaves some out. Of some 410,000 clones listed, approximately 90% are singletons. About this clone itself: Its antigen is currently unknown.

V was shortened by 2 bases and J by 8 bases, with 9 bases between the two germline ends. Germline CDR1 MNHEY, CDR2 SVGAGI. CDR3 length equals 12 residues. The chain carries TRBV6-5 and TRBJ1-2, with D possibly TRBD1 on 6 matching bases. The receptor was isolated from a person between 18 and 60 years old who received the Ad26.COV2.S COVID-19 vaccine or a placebo. The specimen was peripheral blood, collected in a trial of Ad26.COV2.S vaccine versus placebo. CDR3 coding DNA: TGTGCCAGCAGTTACGGGGGCTGGGGCTACACCTTC. Protein: CASSYGGWGYTF.